One and the same sample provided the 7 T cell receptor beta chains below, sequenced in a study of T cell responses to AZD1222 COVID-19 vaccine. This table comes from immunoSEQ multiplex PCR, and its TCRdb copy is limited to in-frame clones, with some not included. The profile shows more than 100,000 clones, around 93% of them singletons. The sequences come from peripheral blood, collected 28 days after the second AZD1222 dose. The receptors stem from an adult who received the AZD1222 COVID-19 vaccine.

This rearrangement joins TRBV24-1 to TRBJ1-1, with 7 bases fitting TRBD1. The CDR3 is 14 amino acids. Germline loops: CDR1 KGHDR, CDR2 SFDVKD. After removal of 4 bases from V and 4 bases from J, the junction contained 5 bases not matched to a gene. The DNA of the CDR3 is TGTGCCACCAGTGACACAGGGGAAGTCACTGAAGCTTTCTTT. Protein product: CATSDTGEVTEAFF.

The V gene is TRBV28, the J gene TRBJ2-7; 8 nucleotides line up with TRBD1. From germline, CDR1 is MDHEN and CDR2 SYDVKM. After removal of 4 bases from V and 6 bases from J, the junction contained 5 bases not matched to a gene. The CDR3 length is 13 residues. CDR3 nucleotides: TGTGCCAGCAGTTCTGACAGGGGACTCGAGCAGTACTTC. Its translation is CASSSDRGLEQYF.

The rearrangement links TRBV3-1 (or the pseudogene TRBV3-2) to TRBJ1-6; D gene ambiguous. Trimming stripped 4 bases from V and 8 bases from J, with 15 bases between. The length of the CDR3 is 15 residues. Germline V lookup: CDR1 LGHDT, CDR2 YNNKEL (reference sequence). CDR3: CASSLSLGFHSPLHF. CDR3 nucleotide sequence: TGTGCCAGCAGCCTAAGTCTAGGGTTTCATTCACCCCTCCACTTT.

The V call is TRBV12-3 or TRBV12-4, the J call TRBJ1-1; perhaps TRBD1 as D (5 bases). Trimming left V 8 bases short and J 0 bases short, with 10 bases between. This CDR3 comprises 13 residues. The CDR3 DNA follows: TGTGCCAGCGCGGGGCTTTTGAACACTGAAGCTTTCTTT. Translated: CASAGLLNTEAFF.

The chain joins TRBV6-6 to TRBJ2-1; TRBD2 agrees at 8 bases. The ends lost 4 bases at V and 7 bases at J; junction bases unmatched: 9. CDR1 is MNHNY and CDR2 is SVGAGI in the germline V gene (reference sequence). The CDR3 runs 15 residues. CDR3 in amino acids: CASSSGGAKRNEQFF. CDR3 bases: TGTGCCAGCAGTTCCGGGGGGGCGAAAAGGAATGAGCAGTTCTTC.

This clone was seen a single time. V is TRBV5-1 and J is TRBJ2-5; D is perhaps TRBD2 (7 bases). V was clipped by 7 bases and J by 4 bases, with 20 bases between them. CDR1 is SGHRS and CDR2 is YFSETQ in the germline V gene. There are 15 residues in the CDR3. In DNA form, the CDR3 reads TGCGCCAGCCATCCAGGCGGGGGCGGAATAGAGACCCAGTACTTC. Translated: CASHPGGGGIETQYF.

As to this clone: At one end, the junction sequence differs from germline, possibly due to a read error. The rearrangement links TRBV7-7 to TRBJ2-2, with TRBD1 matching over 7 bases. The CDR3 loop spans 15 amino acids. Germline V gives CDR1 SSHAT, CDR2 FNYEAQ (reference sequence). CDR3 sequence reads: CASSSGQANTGELFF. DNA of the CDR3: TGTGCTAGCAGCTCCGGACAGGCGAACACCGGGGAGCTGTTTTTT. Based on the CDR3 plus reference TRBV7-7 and TRBJ2-2, the full variable domain is GAGVSQSPRYKVTKRGQDVTLRCDPISSHATLYWYQQALGQGPEFLTYFNYEAQPDKSGLPSDRFSAERPEGSISTLTIQRTEQRDSAMYRCASSSGQANTGELFFGEGSRLTVL.